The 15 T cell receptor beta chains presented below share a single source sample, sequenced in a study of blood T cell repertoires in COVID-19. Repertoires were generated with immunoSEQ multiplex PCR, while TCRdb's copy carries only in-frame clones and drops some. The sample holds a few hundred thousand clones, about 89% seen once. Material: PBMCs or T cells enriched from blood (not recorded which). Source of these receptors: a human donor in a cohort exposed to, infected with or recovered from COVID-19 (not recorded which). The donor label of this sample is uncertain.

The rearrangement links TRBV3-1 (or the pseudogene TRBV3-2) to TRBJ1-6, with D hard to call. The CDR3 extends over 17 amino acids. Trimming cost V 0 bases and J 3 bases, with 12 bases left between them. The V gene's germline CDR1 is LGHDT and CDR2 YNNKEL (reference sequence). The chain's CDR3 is CASSQDEAVGYNSPLHF. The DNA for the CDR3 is TGTGCCAGCAGCCAAGATGAGGCGGTGGGCTATAATTCACCCCTCCACTTT.

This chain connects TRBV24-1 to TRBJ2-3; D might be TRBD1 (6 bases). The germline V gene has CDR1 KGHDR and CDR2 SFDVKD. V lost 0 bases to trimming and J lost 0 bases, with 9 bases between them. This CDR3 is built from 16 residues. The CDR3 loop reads CATSDLRQGSTDTQYF. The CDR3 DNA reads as TGTGCCACCAGTGATTTGCGGCAGGGGAGCACAGATACGCAGTATTTT.

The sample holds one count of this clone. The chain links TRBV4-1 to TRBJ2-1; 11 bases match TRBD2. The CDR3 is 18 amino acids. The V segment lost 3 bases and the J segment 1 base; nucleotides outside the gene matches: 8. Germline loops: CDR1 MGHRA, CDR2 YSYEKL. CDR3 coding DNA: TGCGCCAGCAGCCACCGAACTAGCGGGGGTACTTCCTACAATGAGCAGTTCTTC. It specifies CASSHRTSGGTSYNEQFF.

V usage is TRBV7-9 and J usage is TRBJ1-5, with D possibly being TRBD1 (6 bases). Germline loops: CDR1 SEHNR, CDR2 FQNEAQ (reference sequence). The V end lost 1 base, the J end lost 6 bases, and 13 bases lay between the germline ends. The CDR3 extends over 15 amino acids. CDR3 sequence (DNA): TGTGCCAGCAGCTTAGAGGGGGGGAAAATTCAGCCCCAGCATTTT. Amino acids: CASSLEGGKIQPQHF.

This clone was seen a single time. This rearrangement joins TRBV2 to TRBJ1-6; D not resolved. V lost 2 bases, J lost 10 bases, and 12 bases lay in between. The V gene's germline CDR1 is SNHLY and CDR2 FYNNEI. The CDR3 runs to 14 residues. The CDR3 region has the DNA TGTGCCAGCAGTGAATTCGACAAGCGGTCACCCCTCCACTTT. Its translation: CASSEFDKRSPLHF. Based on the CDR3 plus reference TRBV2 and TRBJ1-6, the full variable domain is EPEVTQTPSHQVTQMGQEVILRCVPISNHLYFYWYRQILGQKVEFLVSFYNNEISEKSEIFDDQFSVERPDGSNFTLKIRSTKLEDSAMYFCASSEFDKRSPLHFGNGTRLTVT.

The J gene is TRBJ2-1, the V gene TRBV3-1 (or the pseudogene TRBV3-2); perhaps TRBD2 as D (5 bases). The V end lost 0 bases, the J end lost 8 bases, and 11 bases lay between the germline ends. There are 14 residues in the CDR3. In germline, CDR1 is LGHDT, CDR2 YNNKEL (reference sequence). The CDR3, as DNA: TGTGCCAGCAGCCAAGACGCTAGCACCCATGAGCAGTTCTTC. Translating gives CASSQDASTHEQFF.

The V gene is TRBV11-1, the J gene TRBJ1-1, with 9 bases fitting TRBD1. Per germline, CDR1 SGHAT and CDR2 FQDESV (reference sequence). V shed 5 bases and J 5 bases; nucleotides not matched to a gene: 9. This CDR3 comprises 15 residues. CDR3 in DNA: TGTGCCAGCAGCAGAAACAGGGGGCCGGGTACTGAAGCTTTCTTT. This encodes CASSRNRGPGTEAFF. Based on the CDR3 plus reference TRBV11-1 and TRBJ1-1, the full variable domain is EAEVAQSPRYKITEKSQAVAFWCDPISGHATLYWYRQILGQGPELLVQFQDESVVDDSQLPKDRFSAERLKGVDSTLKIQPAELGDSAMYLCASSRNRGPGTEAFFGQGTRLTVV.

The CDR3 spells CAWSTGQADAQPQHF. The CDR3 DNA reads as TGTGCCTGGAGTACCGGACAGGCTGATGCCCAGCCCCAGCATTTT. V usage is TRBV30 and J usage is TRBJ1-5; 7 bases are a match to TRBD1. Germline assignment: CDR1 GTSNPN and CDR2 SVGIG (reference sequence). The junction had 11 bases not matched to a gene; V was cut back by 2 bases and J by 7 bases. The CDR3 spans 15 residues.

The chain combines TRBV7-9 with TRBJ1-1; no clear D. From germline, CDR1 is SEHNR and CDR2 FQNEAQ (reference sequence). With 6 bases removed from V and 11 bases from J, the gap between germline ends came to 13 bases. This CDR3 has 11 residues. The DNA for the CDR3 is TGTGCCAGCAGTTCCCGGGAAGGGGCTTTCTTT. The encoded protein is CASSSREGAFF. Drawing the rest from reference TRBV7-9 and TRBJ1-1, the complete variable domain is DTGVSQNPRHKITKRGQNVTFRCDPISEHNRLYWYRQTLGQGPEFLTYFQNEAQLEKSRLLSDRFSAERPKGSFSTLEIQRTEQGDSAMYLCASSSREGAFFGQGTRLTVV.

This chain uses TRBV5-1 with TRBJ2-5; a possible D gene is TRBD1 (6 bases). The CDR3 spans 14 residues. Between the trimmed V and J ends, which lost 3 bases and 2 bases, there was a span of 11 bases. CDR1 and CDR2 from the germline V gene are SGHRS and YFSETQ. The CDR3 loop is CASSSARGQETQYF. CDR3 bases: TGCGCCAGCAGCTCGGCCAGGGGACAAGAGACCCAGTACTTC. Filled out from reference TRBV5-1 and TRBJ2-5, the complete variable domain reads KAGVTQTPRYLIKTRGQQVTLSCSPISGHRSVSWYQQTPGQGLQFLFEYFSETQRNKGNFPGRFSGRQFSNSRSEMNVSTLELGDSALYLCASSSARGQETQYFGPGTRLLVL.

The CDR3 is CASSLAVAGGQADTQYF. The DNA for the CDR3 is TGTGCCAGCAGCTTAGCTGTAGCGGGAGGGCAGGCAGATACGCAGTATTTT. V usage is TRBV13 and J usage is TRBJ2-3; 11 nucleotides line up with TRBD2. V was pared by 1 base and J by 4 bases, with 7 bases of the junction left unmatched. Germline assignment: CDR1 PRHDT and CDR2 FYEKMQ (reference sequence). The CDR3 is 17 residues long. The entire variable domain, with the rest obtained from reference TRBV13 and TRBJ2-3, is as follows: AAGVIQSPRHLIKEKRETATLKCYPIPRHDTVYWYQQGPGQDPQFLISFYEKMQSDKGSIPDRFSAQQFSDYHSELNMSSLELGDSALYFCASSLAVAGGQADTQYFGPGTRLTVL.

The chain's CDR3 is CASSMVTGGYAGGYTF. In nucleotides, the CDR3 is TGTGCCAGTAGTATGGTGACAGGGGGCTACGCTGGAGGCTACACCTTC. The chain joins TRBV19 to TRBJ1-2; 10 bases fit TRBD1. CDR3 length: 16 residues. V shed 3 bases, J shed 8 bases, and the junction held 12 bases outside the gene matches. CDR1 and CDR2 (germline): LNHDA, SQIVND (reference sequence).

CDR3 coding DNA: TGTGCCAGCAGCTTGTCAGGCAGGATGACCACCGGGGAGCTGTTTTTT. Amino acids: CASSLSGRMTTGELFF. V is TRBV5-4 and J is TRBJ2-2; D unresolved. The germline V gene encodes CDR1 SGHNT and CDR2 YYREEE (reference sequence). This CDR3 spans 16 amino acids. V was cut by 1 base and J by 4 bases, with 14 bases left in between. The full variable domain, its missing parts supplied by reference TRBV5-4 and TRBJ2-2, is ETGVTQSPTHLIKTRGQQVTLRCSSQSGHNTVSWYQQALGQGPQFIFQYYREEENGRGNFPPRFSGLQFPNYSSELNVNALELDDSALYLCASSLSGRMTTGELFFGEGSRLTVL.

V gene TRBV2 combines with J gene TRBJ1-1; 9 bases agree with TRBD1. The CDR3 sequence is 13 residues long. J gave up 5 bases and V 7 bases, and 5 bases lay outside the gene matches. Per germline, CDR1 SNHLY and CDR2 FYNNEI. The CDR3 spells CASKRQGGTEAFF. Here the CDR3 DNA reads TGTGCCAGCAAGAGACAGGGGGGAACTGAAGCTTTCTTT. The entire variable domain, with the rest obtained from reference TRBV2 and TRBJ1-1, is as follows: EPEVTQTPSHQVTQMGQEVILRCVPISNHLYFYWYRQILGQKVEFLVSFYNNEISEKSEIFDDQFSVERPDGSNFTLKIRSTKLEDSAMYFCASKRQGGTEAFFGQGTRLTVV.

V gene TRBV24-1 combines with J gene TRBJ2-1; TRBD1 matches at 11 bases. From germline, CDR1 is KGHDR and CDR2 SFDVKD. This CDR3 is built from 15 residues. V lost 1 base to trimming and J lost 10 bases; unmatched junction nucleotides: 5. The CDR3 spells CATSDLGTGGGEQFF. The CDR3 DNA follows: TGTGCCACCAGTGATTTAGGGACAGGGGGAGGGGAGCAGTTCTTC.